Listed below are T cell receptor beta chains from one sample, sequenced in a study of T cell repertoires in ileal Crohn's disease. The table came from immunoSEQ multiplex PCR; TCRdb's copy has only in-frame clones and leaves some out. In the table there are about 10,000 clones, 65% to 80% of which are singletons. Sequencing used ileal tissue. Source of these receptors: an adult with Crohn's disease. The CDR3 runs from the conserved cysteine through the conserved F or W. Each record gives: V gene, J gene, clone size, D gene, CDR3 protein, CDR3 DNA. A D gene is named only where the DNA matches it firmly. Size tells how often a clone was seen (once, few, many) or the class of an expanded clone, and some rows leave it out.

v_call: TRBV27; j_call: TRBJ2-1; clone_size: NA; d_call: TRBD2; cdr3_aa: CASSFLAGGTRNEQFF; cdr3_nt: TGTGCCAGCAGTTTTCTAGCGGGAGGTACTAGAAATGAGCAGTTCTTC
v_call: TRBV6-5; j_call: TRBJ2-2; clone_size: NA; d_call: NA; cdr3_aa: CASSSGPNTGELFF; cdr3_nt: TGTGCCAGCAGTTCAGGGCCGAACACCGGGGAGCTGTTTTTT
v_call: TRBV6-4; j_call: TRBJ1-5; clone_size: NA; d_call: TRBD1; cdr3_aa: CASIPELTGTEHYSNQPQHF; cdr3_nt: TGTGCCAGCATCCCAGAGCTAACCGGGACAGAGCATTATAGCAATCAGCCCCAGCATTTT
v_call: TRBV10-3; j_call: TRBJ2-3; clone_size: NA; d_call: NA; cdr3_aa: CAIEGETDTQYF; cdr3_nt: TGTGCCATCGAGGGGGAAACAGATACGCAGTATTTT
v_call: TRBV28; j_call: TRBJ2-6; clone_size: NA; d_call: NA; cdr3_aa: CASSLSGAGANVLTF; cdr3_nt: TGTGCCAGCAGTTTATCCGGGGCTGGGGCCAACGTCCTGACTTTC
v_call: TRBV9; j_call: TRBJ1-2; clone_size: NA; d_call: TRBD1; cdr3_aa: CASSVAPGQGNGYTF; cdr3_nt: TGTGCCAGCAGCGTAGCCCCGGGACAGGGAAATGGCTACACCTTC
v_call: TRBV10-3; j_call: TRBJ1-4; clone_size: NA; d_call: NA; cdr3_aa: CAISEGPGWDEKLFF; cdr3_nt: TGTGCCATCAGTGAGGGGCCGGGATGGGATGAAAAACTGTTTTTT
v_call: TRBV19; j_call: TRBJ1-2; clone_size: NA; d_call: TRBD1; cdr3_aa: CASCDRVYGYTF; cdr3_nt: TGTGCCAGTTGTGACAGGGTATATGGCTACACCTTC
v_call: TRBV5-1; j_call: TRBJ2-7; clone_size: NA; d_call: TRBD1; cdr3_aa: CASAGTGPYEQYF; cdr3_nt: TGCGCCAGCGCGGGGACAGGGCCCTACGAGCAGTACTTC
v_call: TRBV7-6; j_call: TRBJ2-5; clone_size: NA; d_call: NA; cdr3_aa: CASSLVASRYQETQYF; cdr3_nt: TGTGCCAGCAGCTTAGTCGCGTCGAGGTACCAAGAGACCCAGTACTTC
v_call: TRBV9; j_call: TRBJ2-7; clone_size: NA; d_call: TRBD2; cdr3_aa: CASSVGLASYEQYF; cdr3_nt: TGTGCCAGCAGCGTAGGACTAGCATCCTACGAGCAGTACTTC
v_call: TRBV6-5; j_call: TRBJ2-1; clone_size: NA; d_call: NA; cdr3_aa: CASISDSTNEQFF; cdr3_nt: TGTGCCAGCATTTCCGACAGTACAAACGAGCAGTTCTTC
v_call: TRBV19; j_call: TRBJ1-5; clone_size: few; d_call: NA; cdr3_aa: CASRNTYSNQPQHF; cdr3_nt: TGTGCCAGTAGAAATACTTATAGCAATCAGCCCCAGCATTTT
v_call: TRBV7-9; j_call: TRBJ2-3; clone_size: NA; d_call: TRBD2; cdr3_aa: CASSLAGGTDTQYF; cdr3_nt: TGTGCCAGCAGCTTAGCGGGAGGGACAGATACGCAGTATTTT
v_call: TRBV19; j_call: TRBJ1-2; clone_size: NA; d_call: TRBD1; cdr3_aa: CASSISGTGAIGYTF; cdr3_nt: TGTGCCAGTAGTATATCCGGGACAGGGGCGATCGGCTACACCTTC
v_call: TRBV13; j_call: TRBJ2-4; clone_size: NA; d_call: TRBD2; cdr3_aa: CASSSGTENIQYF; cdr3_nt: TGTGCCAGCAGCAGCGGGACGGAAAACATTCAGTACTTC
v_call: TRBV7-2; j_call: TRBJ2-5; clone_size: NA; d_call: TRBD2; cdr3_aa: CASSSGGGGEETQYF; cdr3_nt: TGTGCCAGCAGCTCCGGGGGGGGAGGGGAAGAGACCCAGTACTTC
v_call: TRBV7-8; j_call: TRBJ1-1; clone_size: NA; d_call: NA; cdr3_aa: CASSQQGNTEAFF; cdr3_nt: TGTGCCAGCAGCCAACAGGGTAACACTGAAGCTTTCTTT
v_call: TRBV7-7; j_call: TRBJ2-6; clone_size: NA; d_call: NA; cdr3_aa: CASSPLTGRSVLTF; cdr3_nt: TGTGCCAGCAGCCCGTTGACAGGGAGGAGCGTCCTGACTTTC
v_call: TRBV6-5; j_call: TRBJ2-2; clone_size: NA; d_call: TRBD1; cdr3_aa: CASSRDRNTGELFF; cdr3_nt: TGTGCCAGCAGCCGGGACAGGAACACCGGGGAGCTGTTTTTT
v_call: TRBV27; j_call: TRBJ2-7; clone_size: NA; d_call: NA; cdr3_aa: CASSLRVVAYYEQYF; cdr3_nt: TGTGCCAGCAGTTTGAGGGTAGTCGCCTACTACGAGCAGTACTTC
v_call: TRBV13; j_call: TRBJ2-2; clone_size: NA; d_call: NA; cdr3_aa: CASSRRNTGELFF; cdr3_nt: TGTGCCAGCAGTAGGAGAAACACCGGGGAGCTGTTTTTT